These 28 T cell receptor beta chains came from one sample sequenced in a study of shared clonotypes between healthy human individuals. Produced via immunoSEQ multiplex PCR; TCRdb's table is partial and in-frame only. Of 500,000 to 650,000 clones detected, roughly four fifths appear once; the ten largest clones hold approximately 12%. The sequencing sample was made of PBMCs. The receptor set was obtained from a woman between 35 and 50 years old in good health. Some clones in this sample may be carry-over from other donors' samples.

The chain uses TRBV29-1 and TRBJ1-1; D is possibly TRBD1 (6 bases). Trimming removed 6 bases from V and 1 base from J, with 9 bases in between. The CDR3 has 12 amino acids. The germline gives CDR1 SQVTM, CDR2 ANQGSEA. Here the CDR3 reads CSVDRWNTEAFF. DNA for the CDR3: TGCAGCGTGGACAGATGGAACACTGAAGCTTTCTTT.

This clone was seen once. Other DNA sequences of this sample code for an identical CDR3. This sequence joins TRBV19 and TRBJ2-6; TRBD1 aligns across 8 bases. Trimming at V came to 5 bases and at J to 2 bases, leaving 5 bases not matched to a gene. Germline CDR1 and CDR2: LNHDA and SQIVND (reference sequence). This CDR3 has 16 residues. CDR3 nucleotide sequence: TGTGCCAGTAGTGGAGGGACAGGCGCTGGGGCCAACGTCCTGACTTTC. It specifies CASSGGTGAGANVLTF.

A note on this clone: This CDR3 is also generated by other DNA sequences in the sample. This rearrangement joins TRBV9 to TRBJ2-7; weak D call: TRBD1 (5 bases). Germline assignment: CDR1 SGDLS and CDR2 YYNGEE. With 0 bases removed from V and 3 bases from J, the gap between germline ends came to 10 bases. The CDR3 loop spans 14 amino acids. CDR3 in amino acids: CASSVGTGFYEQYF. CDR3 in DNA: TGTGCCAGCAGCGTAGGAACAGGATTCTACGAGCAGTACTTC.

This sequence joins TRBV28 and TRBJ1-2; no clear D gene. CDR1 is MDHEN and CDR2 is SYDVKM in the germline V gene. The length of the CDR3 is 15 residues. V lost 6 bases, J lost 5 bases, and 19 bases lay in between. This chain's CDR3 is CASRAKGGNLYGYTF. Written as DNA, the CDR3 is TGTGCCAGCAGGGCAAAGGGAGGAAACCTATATGGCTACACCTTC.

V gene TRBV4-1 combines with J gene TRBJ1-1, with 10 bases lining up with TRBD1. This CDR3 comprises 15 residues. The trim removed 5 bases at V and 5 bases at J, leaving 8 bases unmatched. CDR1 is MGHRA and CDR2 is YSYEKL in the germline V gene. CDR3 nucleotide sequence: TGCGCCAGCAGCTATCGGACAGGGGGGGATACTGAAGCTTTCTTT. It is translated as CASSYRTGGDTEAFF.

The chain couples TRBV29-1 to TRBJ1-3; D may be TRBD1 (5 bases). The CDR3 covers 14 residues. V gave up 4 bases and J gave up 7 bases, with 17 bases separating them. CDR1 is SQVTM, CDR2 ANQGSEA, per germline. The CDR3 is CSVVTPQEGNTIYF. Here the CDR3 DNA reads TGCAGCGTTGTCACCCCACAGGAGGGGAACACCATATATTTT.

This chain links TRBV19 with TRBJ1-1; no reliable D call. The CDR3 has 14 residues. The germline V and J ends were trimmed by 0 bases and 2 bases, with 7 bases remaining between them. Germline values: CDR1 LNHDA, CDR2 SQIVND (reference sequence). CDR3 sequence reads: CASSIDSSNTEAFF. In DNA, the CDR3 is TGTGCCAGTAGTATAGATTCATCCAACACTGAAGCTTTCTTT.

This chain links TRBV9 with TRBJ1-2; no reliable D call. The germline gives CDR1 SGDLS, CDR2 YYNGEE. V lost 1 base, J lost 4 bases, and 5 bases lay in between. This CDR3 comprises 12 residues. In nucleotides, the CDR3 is TGTGCCAGCAGCGTATTTGGCTATGGCTACACCTTC. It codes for CASSVFGYGYTF.

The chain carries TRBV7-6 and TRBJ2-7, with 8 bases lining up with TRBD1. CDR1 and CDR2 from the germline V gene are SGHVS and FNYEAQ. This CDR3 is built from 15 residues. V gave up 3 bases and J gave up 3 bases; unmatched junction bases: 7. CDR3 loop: CASSLDRDRIYEQYF. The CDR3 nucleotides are TGTGCCAGCAGCTTGGACCGGGACAGGATCTACGAGCAGTACTTC.

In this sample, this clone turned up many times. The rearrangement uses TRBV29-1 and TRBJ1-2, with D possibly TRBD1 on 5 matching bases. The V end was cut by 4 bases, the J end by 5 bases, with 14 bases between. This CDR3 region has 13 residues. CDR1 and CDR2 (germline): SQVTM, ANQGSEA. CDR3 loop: CSVGTGDTYGYTF. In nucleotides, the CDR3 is TGCAGCGTTGGAACAGGAGATACATATGGCTACACCTTC.

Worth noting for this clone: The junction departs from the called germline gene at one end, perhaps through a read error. The CDR3 sequence: CASSAVPGQFRVF. In nucleotides, the CDR3 is TGCGCCAGCAGCGCGGTCCCGGGACAGTTCCGCGTCTTC. The chain is built from TRBV5-1 and TRBJ2-4, with TRBD1 matching 7 bases. This CDR3 region has 13 residues. The germline gives CDR1 SGHRS, CDR2 YFSETQ.

CDR3 residues: CAWSKPLPDRPDEQFF. In nucleotides, the CDR3 is TGTGCCTGGAGTAAACCCCTCCCGGACAGACCCGATGAGCAGTTCTTC. This rearrangement joins TRBV30 to TRBJ2-1; D might be TRBD1 (6 bases). The V gene lost 2 bases and the J gene lost 8 bases, with 22 bases spanning the gap. The CDR3 totals 16 residues. Germline V gene lookup returns CDR1 GTSNPN and CDR2 SVGIG (reference sequence). The complete variable domain, with remaining parts taken from reference TRBV30 and TRBJ2-1, reads SQTIHQWPATLVQPVGSPLSLECTVEGTSNPNLYWYRQAAGRGLQLLFYSVGIGQISSEVPQNLSASRPQDRQFILSSKKLLLSDSGFYLCAWSKPLPDRPDEQFFGPGTRLTVL.

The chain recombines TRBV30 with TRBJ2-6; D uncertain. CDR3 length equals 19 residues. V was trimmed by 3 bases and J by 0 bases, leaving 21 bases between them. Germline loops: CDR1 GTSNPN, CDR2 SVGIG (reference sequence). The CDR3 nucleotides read TGTGCCTGGAGCGAGGACCTGTCCCCATACGTCTCTGGGGCCAACGTCCTGACTTTC. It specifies CAWSEDLSPYVSGANVLTF.

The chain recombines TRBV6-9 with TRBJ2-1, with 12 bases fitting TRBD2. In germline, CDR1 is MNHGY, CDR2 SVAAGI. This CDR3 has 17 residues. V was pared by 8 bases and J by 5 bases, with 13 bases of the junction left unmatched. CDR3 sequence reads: CASGRLAGAILHNEQFF. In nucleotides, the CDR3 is TGTGCCAGCGGCCGACTAGCGGGAGCGATTTTACACAATGAGCAGTTCTTC.

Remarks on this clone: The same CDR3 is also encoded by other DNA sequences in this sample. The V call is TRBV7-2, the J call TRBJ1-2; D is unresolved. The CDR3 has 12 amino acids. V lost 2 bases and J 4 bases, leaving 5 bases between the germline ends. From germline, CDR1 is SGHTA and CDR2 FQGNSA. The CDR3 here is CASSLPGYGYTF. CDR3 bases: TGTGCCAGCAGCTTACCAGGCTATGGCTACACCTTC.

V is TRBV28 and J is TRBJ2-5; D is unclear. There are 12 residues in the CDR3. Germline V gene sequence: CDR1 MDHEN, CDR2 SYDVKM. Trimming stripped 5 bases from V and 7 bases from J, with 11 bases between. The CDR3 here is CASSPRTGTQYF. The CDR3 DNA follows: TGTGCCAGCAGTCCACGAACGGGGACCCAGTACTTC.

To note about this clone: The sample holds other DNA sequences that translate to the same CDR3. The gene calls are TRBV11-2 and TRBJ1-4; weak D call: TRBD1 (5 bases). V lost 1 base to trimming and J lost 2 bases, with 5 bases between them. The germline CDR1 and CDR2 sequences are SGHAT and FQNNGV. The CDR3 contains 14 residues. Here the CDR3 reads CASSLGGTNEKLFF. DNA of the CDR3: TGTGCCAGCAGCTTAGGGGGGACTAATGAAAAACTGTTTTTT.

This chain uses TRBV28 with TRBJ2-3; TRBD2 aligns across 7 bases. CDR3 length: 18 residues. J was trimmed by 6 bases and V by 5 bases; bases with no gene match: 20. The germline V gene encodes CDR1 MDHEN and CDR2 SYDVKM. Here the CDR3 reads CASSRPLAGASLGDTQYF. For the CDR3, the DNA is TGTGCCAGCAGTCGCCCACTTGCGGGAGCTTCCCTGGGGGATACGCAGTATTTT.

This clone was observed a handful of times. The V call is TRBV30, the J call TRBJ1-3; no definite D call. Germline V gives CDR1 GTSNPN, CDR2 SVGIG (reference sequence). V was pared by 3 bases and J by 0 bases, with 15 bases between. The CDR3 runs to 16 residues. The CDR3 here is CAWSSALLSSGNTIYF. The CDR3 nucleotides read TGTGCCTGGAGCTCTGCCCTCCTAAGCTCTGGAAACACCATATATTTT. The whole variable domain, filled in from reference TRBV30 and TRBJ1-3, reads SQTIHQWPATLVQPVGSPLSLECTVEGTSNPNLYWYRQAAGRGLQLLFYSVGIGQISSEVPQNLSASRPQDRQFILSSKKLLLSDSGFYLCAWSSALLSSGNTIYFGEGSWLTVV.

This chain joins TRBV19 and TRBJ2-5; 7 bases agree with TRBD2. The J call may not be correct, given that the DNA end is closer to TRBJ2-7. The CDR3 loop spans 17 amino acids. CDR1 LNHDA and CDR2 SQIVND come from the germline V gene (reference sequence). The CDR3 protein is CASSPRGGTLFPYEQYF. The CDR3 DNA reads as TGTGCCAGTAGTCCTCGGGGAGGGACGTTATTCCCCTACGAGCAGTACTTC.

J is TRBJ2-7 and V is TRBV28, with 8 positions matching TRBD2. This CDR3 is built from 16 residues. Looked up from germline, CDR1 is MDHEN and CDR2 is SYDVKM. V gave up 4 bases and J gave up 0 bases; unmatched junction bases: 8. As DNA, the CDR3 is TGTGCCAGCAGTTCACGTCGCGGGGGGTACTCCTACGAGCAGTACTTC. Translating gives CASSSRRGGYSYEQYF.

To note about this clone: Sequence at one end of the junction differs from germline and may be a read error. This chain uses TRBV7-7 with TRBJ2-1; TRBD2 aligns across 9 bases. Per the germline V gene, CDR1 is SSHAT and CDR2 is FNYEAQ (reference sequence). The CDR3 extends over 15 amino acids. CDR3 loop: CASSLGSGGYNEQFF. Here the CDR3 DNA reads TGTGCTAGCAGCTTAGGTAGCGGGGGTTACAATGAGCAGTTCTTC.

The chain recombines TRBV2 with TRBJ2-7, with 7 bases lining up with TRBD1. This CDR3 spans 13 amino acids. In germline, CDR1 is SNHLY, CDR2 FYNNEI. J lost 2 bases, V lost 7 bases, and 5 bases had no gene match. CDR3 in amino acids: CASKRDSPYEQYF. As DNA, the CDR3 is TGTGCCAGCAAAAGGGACAGTCCCTACGAGCAGTACTTC.

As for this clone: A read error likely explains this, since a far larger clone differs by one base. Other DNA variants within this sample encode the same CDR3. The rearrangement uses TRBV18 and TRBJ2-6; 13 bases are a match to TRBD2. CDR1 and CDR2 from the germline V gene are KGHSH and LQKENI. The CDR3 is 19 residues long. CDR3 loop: CASSPLALAGGSGANVLTF. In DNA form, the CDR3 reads TGTGCCAGCTCACCACTCGCACTAGCGGGAGGGTCTGGGGCCAACGTACTGACTTTC.

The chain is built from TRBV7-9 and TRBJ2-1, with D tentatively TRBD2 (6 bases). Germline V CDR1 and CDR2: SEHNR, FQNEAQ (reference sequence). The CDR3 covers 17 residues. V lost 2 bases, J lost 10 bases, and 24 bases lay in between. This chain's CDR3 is CASSLRGPAGLVGEQFF. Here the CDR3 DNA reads TGTGCCAGCAGCTTACGGGGACCAGCGGGCCTGGTGGGGGAGCAGTTCTTC.

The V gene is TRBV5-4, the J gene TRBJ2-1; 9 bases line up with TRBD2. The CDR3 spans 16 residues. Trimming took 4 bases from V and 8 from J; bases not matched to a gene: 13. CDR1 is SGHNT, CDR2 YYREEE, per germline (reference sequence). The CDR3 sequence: CASSQIAGVYGDEQFF. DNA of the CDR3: TGTGCCAGCAGCCAAATAGCGGGAGTATATGGCGATGAGCAGTTCTTC. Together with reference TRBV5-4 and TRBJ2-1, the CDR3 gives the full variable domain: ETGVTQSPTHLIKTRGQQVTLRCSSQSGHNTVSWYQQALGQGPQFIFQYYREEENGRGNFPPRFSGLQFPNYSSELNVNALELDDSALYLCASSQIAGVYGDEQFFGPGTRLTVL.

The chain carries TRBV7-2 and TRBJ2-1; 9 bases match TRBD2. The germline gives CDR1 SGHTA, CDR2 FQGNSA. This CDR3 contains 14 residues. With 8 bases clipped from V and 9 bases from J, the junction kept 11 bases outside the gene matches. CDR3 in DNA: TGTGCCAGCGGTCCTAGCGGGATGAGCGGTGAGCAGTTCTTC. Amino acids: CASGPSGMSGEQFF.

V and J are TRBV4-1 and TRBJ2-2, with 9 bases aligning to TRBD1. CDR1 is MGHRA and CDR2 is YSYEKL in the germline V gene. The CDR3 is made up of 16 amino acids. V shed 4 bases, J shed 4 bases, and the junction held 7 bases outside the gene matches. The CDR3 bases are TGCGCCAGCAGCCCAAGACAGGGGGTCGGCACCGGGGAGCTGTTTTTT. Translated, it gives CASSPRQGVGTGELFF.